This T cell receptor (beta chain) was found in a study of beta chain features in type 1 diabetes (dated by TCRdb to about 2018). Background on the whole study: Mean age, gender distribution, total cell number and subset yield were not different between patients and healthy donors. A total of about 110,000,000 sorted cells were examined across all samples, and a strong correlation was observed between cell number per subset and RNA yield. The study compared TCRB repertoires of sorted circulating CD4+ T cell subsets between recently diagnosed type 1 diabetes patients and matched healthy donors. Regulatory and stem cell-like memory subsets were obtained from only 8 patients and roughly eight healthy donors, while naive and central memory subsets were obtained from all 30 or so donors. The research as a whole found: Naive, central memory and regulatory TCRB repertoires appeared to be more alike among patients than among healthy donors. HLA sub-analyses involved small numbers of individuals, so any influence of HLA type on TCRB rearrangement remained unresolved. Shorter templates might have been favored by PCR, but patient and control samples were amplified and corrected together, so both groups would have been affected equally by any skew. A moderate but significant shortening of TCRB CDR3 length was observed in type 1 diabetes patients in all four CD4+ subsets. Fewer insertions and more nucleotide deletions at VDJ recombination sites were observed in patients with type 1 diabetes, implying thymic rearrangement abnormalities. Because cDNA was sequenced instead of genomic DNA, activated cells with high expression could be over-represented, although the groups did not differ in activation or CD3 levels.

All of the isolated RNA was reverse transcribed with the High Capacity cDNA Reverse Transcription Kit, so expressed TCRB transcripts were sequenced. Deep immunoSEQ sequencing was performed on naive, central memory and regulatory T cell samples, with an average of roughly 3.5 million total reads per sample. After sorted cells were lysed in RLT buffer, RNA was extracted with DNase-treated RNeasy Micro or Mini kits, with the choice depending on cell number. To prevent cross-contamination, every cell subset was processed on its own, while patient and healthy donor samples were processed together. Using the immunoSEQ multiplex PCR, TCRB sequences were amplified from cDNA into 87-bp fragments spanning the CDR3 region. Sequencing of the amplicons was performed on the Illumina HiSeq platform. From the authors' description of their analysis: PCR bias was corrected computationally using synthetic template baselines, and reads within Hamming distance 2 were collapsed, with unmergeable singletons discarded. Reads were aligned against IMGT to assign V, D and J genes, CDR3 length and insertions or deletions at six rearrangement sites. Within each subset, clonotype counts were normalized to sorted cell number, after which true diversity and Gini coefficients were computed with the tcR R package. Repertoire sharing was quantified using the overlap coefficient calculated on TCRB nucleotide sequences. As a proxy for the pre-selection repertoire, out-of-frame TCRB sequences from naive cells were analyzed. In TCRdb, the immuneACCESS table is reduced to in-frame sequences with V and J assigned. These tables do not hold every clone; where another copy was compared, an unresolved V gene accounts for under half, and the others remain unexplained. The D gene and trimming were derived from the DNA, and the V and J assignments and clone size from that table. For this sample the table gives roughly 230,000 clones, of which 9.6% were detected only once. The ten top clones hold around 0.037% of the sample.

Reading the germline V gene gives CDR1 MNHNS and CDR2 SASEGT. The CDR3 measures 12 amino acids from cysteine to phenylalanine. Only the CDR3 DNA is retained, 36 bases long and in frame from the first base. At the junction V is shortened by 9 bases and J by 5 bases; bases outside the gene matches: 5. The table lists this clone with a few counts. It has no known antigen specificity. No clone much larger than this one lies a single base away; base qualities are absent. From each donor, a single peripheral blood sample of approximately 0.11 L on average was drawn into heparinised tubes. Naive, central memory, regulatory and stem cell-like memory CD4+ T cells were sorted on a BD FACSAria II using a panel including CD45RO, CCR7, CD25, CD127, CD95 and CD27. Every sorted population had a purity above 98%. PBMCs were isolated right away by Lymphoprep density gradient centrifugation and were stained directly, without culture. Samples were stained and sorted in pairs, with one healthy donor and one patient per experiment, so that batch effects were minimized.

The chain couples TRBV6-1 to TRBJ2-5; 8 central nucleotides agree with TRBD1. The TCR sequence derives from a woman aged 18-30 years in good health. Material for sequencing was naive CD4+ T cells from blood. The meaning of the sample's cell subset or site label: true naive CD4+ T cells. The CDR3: CASTRGPETQYF. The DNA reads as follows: TGTGCCAGTACCAGGGGGCCCGAGACCCAGTACTTC.